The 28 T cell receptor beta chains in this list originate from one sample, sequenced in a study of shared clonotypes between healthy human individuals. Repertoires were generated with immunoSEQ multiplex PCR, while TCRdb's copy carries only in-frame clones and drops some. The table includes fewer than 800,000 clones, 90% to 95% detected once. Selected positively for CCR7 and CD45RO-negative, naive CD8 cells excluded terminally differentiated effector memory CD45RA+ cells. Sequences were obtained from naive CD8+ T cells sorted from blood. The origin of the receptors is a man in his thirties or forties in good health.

CDR3 amino acids: CASSLYGREPYEQYF. The CDR3 bases are TGTGCCAGCAGCTTATACGGGAGGGAGCCCTACGAGCAGTACTTC. The rearrangement uses TRBV7-3 and TRBJ2-7; 8 bases line up with TRBD2. Germline-derived CDR1 and CDR2 are SGHTA and FQGTGA. This CDR3 region has 15 residues. Trimming at V came to 2 bases and at J to 2 bases, leaving 5 bases not matched to a gene.

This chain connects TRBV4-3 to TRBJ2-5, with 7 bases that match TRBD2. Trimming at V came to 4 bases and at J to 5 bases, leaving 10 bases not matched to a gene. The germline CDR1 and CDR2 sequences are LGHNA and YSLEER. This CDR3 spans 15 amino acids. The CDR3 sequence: CASSRGLGAFETQYF. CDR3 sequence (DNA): TGCGCCAGCAGCCGAGGACTAGGGGCGTTCGAGACCCAGTACTTC.

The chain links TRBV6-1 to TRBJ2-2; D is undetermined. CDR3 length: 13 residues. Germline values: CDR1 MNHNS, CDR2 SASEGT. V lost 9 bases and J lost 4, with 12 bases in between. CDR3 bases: TGTGCCAGTATAGTGTCAGGCACCGGGGAGCTGTTTTTT. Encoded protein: CASIVSGTGELFF.

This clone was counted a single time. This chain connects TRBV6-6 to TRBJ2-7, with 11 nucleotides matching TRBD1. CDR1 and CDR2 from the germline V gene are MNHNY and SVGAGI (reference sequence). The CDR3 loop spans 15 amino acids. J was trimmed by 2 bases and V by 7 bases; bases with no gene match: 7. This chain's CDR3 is CASTLGTGGTYEQYF. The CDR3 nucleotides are TGTGCCAGCACCCTCGGGACAGGGGGGACCTACGAGCAGTACTTC.

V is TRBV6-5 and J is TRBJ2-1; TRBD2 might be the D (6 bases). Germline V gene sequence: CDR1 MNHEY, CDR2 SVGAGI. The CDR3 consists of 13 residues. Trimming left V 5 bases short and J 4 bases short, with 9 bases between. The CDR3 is CASSLGTYNEQFF. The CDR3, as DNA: TGTGCCAGCAGTCTCGGGACTTACAATGAGCAGTTCTTC.

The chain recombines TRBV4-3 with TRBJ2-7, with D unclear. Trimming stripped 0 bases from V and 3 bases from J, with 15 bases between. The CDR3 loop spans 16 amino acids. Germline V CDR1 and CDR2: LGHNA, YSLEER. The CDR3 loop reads CASSQDENVRDYEQYF. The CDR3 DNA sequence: TGCGCCAGCAGCCAAGATGAAAACGTCAGAGACTACGAGCAGTACTTC.

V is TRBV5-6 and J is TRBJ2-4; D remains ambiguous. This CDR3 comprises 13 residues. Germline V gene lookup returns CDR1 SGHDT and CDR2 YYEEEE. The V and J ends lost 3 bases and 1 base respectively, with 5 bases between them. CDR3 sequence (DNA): TGTGCCAGCAGCTGGCGTGCCAAAAACATTCAGTACTTC. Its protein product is CASSWRAKNIQYF.

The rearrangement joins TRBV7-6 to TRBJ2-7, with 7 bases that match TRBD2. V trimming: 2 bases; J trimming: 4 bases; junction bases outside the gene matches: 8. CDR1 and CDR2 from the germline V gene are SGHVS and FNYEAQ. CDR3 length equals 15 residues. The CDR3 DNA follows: TGTGCCAGCAGCTTACAACGGGGAGGGGAGTACGAGCAGTACTTC. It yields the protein CASSLQRGGEYEQYF. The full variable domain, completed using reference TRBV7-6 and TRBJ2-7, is GAGVSQSPRYKVTKRGQDVALRCDPISGHVSLYWYRQALGQGPEFLTYFNYEAQQDKSGLPNDRFSAERPEGSISTLTIQRTEQRDSAMYRCASSLQRGGEYEQYFGPGTRLTVT.

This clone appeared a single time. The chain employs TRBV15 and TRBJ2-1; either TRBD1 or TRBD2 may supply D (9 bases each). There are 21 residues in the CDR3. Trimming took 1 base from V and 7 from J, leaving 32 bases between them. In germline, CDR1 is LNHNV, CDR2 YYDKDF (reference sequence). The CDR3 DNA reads TGTGCCACCAGCAGAGTGCCGGGACAGGGTGTTTTAGCGGGAGTCGTGAATGAGCAGTTCTTC. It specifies CATSRVPGQGVLAGVVNEQFF.

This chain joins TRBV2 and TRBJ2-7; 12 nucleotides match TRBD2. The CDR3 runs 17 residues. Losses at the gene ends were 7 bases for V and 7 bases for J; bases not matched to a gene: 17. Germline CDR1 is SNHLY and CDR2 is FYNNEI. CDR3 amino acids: CASTQEPGLAGFGEQYF. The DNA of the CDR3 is TGTGCCAGCACCCAAGAACCGGGACTAGCGGGTTTCGGGGAGCAGTACTTC.

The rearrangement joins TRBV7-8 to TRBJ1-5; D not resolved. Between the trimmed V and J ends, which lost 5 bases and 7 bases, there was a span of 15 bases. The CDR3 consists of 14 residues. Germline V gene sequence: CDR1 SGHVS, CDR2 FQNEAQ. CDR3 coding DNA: TGTGCCAGCAGCGAGGGAGGGCCCGAGCAGCCCCAGCATTTT. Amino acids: CASSEGGPEQPQHF.

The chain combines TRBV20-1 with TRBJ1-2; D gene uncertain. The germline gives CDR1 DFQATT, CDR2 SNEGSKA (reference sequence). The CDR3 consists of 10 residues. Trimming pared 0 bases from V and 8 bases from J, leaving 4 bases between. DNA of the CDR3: TGCAGTGCTAGAGAAAACGGCTACACCTTC. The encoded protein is CSARENGYTF.

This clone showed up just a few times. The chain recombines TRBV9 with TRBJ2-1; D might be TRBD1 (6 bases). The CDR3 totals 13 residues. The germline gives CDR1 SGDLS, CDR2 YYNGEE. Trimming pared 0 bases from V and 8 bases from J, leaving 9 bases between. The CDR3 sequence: CASSVVSGDEQFF. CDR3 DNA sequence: TGTGCCAGCAGCGTAGTCTCAGGGGATGAGCAGTTCTTC.

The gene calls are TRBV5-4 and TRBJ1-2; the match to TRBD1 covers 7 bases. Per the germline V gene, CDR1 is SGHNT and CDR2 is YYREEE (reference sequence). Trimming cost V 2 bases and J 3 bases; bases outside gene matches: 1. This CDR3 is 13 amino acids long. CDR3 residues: CASSFRGDYGYTF. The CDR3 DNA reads TGTGCCAGCAGCTTCAGGGGGGACTATGGCTACACCTTC.

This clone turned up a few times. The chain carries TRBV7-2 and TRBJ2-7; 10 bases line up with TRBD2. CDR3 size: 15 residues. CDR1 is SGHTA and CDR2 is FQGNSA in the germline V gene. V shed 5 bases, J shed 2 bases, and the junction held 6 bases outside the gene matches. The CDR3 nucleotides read TGTGCCAGCAGCCCCAGCGGGAGGGCAACCTACGAGCAGTACTTC. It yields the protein CASSPSGRATYEQYF.

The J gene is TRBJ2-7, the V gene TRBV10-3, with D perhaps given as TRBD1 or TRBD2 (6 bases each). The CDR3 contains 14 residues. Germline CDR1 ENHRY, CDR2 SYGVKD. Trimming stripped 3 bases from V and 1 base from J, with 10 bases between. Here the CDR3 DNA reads TGTGCCATCAGTGAAAGGGGGGAGTCCTACGAGCAGTACTTC. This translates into CAISERGESYEQYF.

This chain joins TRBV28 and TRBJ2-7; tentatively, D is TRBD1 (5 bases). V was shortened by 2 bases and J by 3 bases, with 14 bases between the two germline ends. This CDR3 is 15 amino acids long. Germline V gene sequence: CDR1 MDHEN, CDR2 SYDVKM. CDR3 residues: CASSLRLLRGYEQYF. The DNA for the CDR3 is TGTGCCAGCAGTTTAAGACTTCTAAGGGGCTACGAGCAGTACTTC.

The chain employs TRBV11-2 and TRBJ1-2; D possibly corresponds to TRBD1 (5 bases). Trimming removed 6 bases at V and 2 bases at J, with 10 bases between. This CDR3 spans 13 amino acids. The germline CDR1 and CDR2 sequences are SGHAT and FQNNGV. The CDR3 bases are TGTGCCAGCAGGATAGGGGTGAACTATGGCTACACCTTC. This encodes CASRIGVNYGYTF.

The CDR3 reads CASSVTTAAGANVLTF. The CDR3 DNA reads as TGCGCCAGCAGCGTAACAACAGCAGCTGGGGCCAACGTCCTGACTTTC. This rearrangement joins TRBV5-1 to TRBJ2-6, with no clear D. Germline-derived CDR1 and CDR2 are SGHRS and YFSETQ. V lost 4 bases to trimming and J lost 2 bases, with 13 bases between them. The CDR3 runs 16 residues.

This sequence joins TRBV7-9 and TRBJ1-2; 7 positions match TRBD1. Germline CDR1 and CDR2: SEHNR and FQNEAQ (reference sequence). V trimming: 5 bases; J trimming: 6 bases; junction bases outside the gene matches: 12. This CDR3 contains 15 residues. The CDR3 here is CASSQDRGGENGYTF. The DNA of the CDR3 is TGTGCCAGCAGCCAGGATCGAGGGGGCGAGAATGGCTACACCTTC.

The CDR3 protein is CASSLRTSGKYNEQFF. The CDR3 DNA reads as TGTGCCAGTAGTCTGCGAACTAGCGGCAAATACAATGAGCAGTTCTTC. The V call is TRBV19, the J call TRBJ2-1; 8 bases are shared with TRBD2. Germline CDR1 and CDR2: LNHDA and SQIVND (reference sequence). The length of the CDR3 is 16 residues. Trimming at V came to 5 bases and at J to 4 bases, leaving 10 bases not matched to a gene.

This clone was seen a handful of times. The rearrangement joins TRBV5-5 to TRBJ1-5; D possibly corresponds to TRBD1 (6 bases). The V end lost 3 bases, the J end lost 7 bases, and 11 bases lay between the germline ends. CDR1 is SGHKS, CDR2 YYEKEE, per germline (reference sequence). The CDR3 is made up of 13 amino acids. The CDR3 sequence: CASSSQGWQPQHF. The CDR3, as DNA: TGTGCCAGCAGCTCGCAGGGGTGGCAGCCCCAGCATTTT.

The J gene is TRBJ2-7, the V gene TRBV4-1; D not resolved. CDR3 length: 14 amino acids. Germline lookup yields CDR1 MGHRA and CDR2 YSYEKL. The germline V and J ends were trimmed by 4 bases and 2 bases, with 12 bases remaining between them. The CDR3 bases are TGCGCCAGCAGCCCCCTCGGTGCTGCCTACGAGCAGTACTTC. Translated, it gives CASSPLGAAYEQYF.

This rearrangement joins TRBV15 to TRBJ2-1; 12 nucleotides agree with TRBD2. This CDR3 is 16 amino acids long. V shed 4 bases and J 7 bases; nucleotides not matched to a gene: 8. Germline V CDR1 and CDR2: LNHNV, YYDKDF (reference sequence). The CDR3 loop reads CATSNWTSGIANEQFF. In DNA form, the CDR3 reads TGTGCCACCAGCAACTGGACTAGCGGGATTGCTAATGAGCAGTTCTTC.

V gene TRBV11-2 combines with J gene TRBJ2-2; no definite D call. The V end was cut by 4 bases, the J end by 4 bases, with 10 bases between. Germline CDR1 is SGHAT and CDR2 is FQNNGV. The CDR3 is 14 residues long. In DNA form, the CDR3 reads TGTGCCAGCAGCTGGGCAGGTTCCACCGGGGAGCTGTTTTTT. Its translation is CASSWAGSTGELFF.

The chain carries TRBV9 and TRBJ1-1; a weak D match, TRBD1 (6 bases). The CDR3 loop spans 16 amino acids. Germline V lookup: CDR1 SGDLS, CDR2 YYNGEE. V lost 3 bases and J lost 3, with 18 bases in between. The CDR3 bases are TGTGCCAGCAGCGCCGAGGGGGGAACAAGTGACACTGAAGCTTTCTTT. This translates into CASSAEGGTSDTEAFF.

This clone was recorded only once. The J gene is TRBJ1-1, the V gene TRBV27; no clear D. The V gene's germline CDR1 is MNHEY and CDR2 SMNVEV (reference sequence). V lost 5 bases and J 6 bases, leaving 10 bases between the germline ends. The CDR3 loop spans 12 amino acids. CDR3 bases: TGTGCCAGCAGTCGAGGGAAATCTGAAGCTTTCTTT. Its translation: CASSRGKSEAFF.

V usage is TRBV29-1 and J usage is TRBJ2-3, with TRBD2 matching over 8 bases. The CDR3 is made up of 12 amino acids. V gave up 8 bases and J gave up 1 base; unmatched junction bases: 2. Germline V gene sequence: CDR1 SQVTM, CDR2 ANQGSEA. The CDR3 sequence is CSLLAGTDTQYF. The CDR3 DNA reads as TGCAGCTTACTAGCGGGCACAGATACGCAGTATTTT.